Shown below are 2 T cell receptor beta chains from a single sample sequenced in a study of T cell responses to AZD1222 COVID-19 vaccine. This table comes from immunoSEQ multiplex PCR, and its TCRdb copy is limited to in-frame clones, with some not included. In the table there are fewer than 30,000 clones, around 78% of which are singletons. The material sequenced was peripheral blood, taken on day 0 of AZD1222 vaccination. All receptors derive from an adult in good health.

The chain combines TRBV5-1 with TRBJ2-1, with 9 bases aligning to TRBD2. With V trimmed by 0 bases and J by 0 bases, 10 bases remained unmatched. The CDR3 totals 19 residues. CDR1 SGHRS and CDR2 YFSETQ come from the germline V gene. The CDR3 nucleotides are TGCGCCAGCAGCTTGGTGACGGCGGGAGGGTTTAGCTCCTACAATGAGCAGTTCTTC. Translation gives CASSLVTAGGFSSYNEQFF.

The chain couples TRBV5-6 to TRBJ2-5, with a possible D match to TRBD1 (5 bases). This CDR3 contains 14 residues. Germline lookup yields CDR1 SGHDT and CDR2 YYEEEE. V was pared by 4 bases and J by 3 bases, with 13 bases between. The CDR3 DNA follows: TGTGCCAGCAGCCCCACCTGGGGCAAAGAGACCCAGTACTTC. Encoded protein: CASSPTWGKETQYF.